These 9 T cell receptor beta chains were all obtained from the same sample, sequenced in a study of beta chain features in type 1 diabetes. The investigators reverse transcribed all of the isolated RNA, so they sequenced expressed TCRB transcripts. Sequencing used immunoSEQ multiplex PCR; TCRdb keeps in-frame clones, though not all of them. The repertoire holds 130,000 to 150,000 clones, with about 10% as singletons. Sample: naive CD4+ T cells from blood. Receptor source: a man younger than 35 in good health.

The CDR3 region has the DNA TGTGCCAGCAGATCGGAGCGGGAGAGCTCCTACGAGCAGTACTTC. It codes for CASRSERESSYEQYF. The chain links TRBV28 to TRBJ2-7; 8 bases are a match to TRBD2. The CDR3 has 15 residues. CDR1 is MDHEN, CDR2 SYDVKM, per germline. V was pared by 6 bases and J by 0 bases, with 7 bases of the junction left unmatched.

This clone was seen more than once but under ten times. The chain is built from TRBV4-2 and TRBJ2-7, with D tentatively TRBD1 (7 bases). There are 15 residues in the CDR3. V lost 1 base, J lost 0 bases, and 10 bases lay in between. Germline lookup yields CDR1 LGHNA and CDR2 YNFKEQ. CDR3 DNA sequence: TGTGCCAGCAGCCAAGGGCGGGACAGCTCCTACGAGCAGTACTTC. This encodes CASSQGRDSSYEQYF.

This clone was seen repeatedly, ten times or more. The V and J genes are TRBV29-1 and TRBJ1-4, with 9 bases fitting TRBD1. The CDR3 extends over 13 amino acids. V shed 7 bases, J shed 5 bases, and the junction held 5 bases outside the gene matches. The germline gives CDR1 SQVTM, CDR2 ANQGSEA. The DNA of the CDR3 is TGCAGCGGACGAACAGGGGGCAATGAAAAACTGTTTTTT. Protein: CSGRTGGNEKLFF.

This clone occurred a few times. The chain uses TRBV18 and TRBJ2-7; possibly TRBD2 for D (6 bases). The CDR3 extends over 19 amino acids. V was trimmed by 1 base and J by 4 bases, leaving 26 bases between them. CDR1 is KGHSH and CDR2 is LQKENI in the germline V gene. The CDR3 region is CASSPRRLGLQGAGYEQYF. The CDR3 bases are TGTGCCAGCTCACCACGTCGGTTGGGTCTGCAAGGGGCGGGGTACGAGCAGTACTTC.

The chain uses TRBV2 and TRBJ2-7; weak D call: TRBD1 (6 bases). The V and J ends lost 6 bases and 6 bases respectively, with 9 bases between them. The CDR3 loop spans 11 amino acids. The germline gives CDR1 SNHLY, CDR2 FYNNEI. This chain's CDR3 is CASRQGSEQYF. CDR3 in DNA: TGTGCCAGCAGACAGGGTTCCGAGCAGTACTTC.

This clone was seen just once. This sequence joins TRBV27 and TRBJ1-2; 9 bases are a match to TRBD1. The V and J ends lost 5 bases and 9 bases, in that order; junction bases with no gene match: 13. From germline, CDR1 is MNHEY and CDR2 SMNVEV (reference sequence). This CDR3 comprises 15 residues. The DNA for the CDR3 is TGTGCCAGCAGTCCCCGACAGGGGGTGACAGGGAGCTACACCTTC. Translation: CASSPRQGVTGSYTF.

This clone turned up a few times. The rearrangement links TRBV4-1 to TRBJ1-4; D unclear. In germline, CDR1 is MGHRA, CDR2 YSYEKL. This CDR3 is 13 amino acids long. Trimming removed 4 bases at V and 8 bases at J, with 11 bases between. CDR3 residues: CASSPTSGEKLFF. CDR3 DNA sequence: TGCGCCAGCAGCCCGACCTCGGGGGAAAAACTGTTTTTT.

Only a few counts were recorded for this clone. The V and J genes are TRBV19 and TRBJ1-2, with D unresolved. Germline V gives CDR1 LNHDA, CDR2 SQIVND (reference sequence). Deletions cut 1 base from V and 2 bases from J, with 8 bases between. The CDR3 loop spans 14 amino acids. CDR3 protein: CASSIGRENYGYTF. For the CDR3, the DNA is TGTGCCAGTAGTATAGGGCGGGAGAACTATGGCTACACCTTC.

CDR3 DNA: TGTGCCAGCAGCTTGGGGCTTTCCGGGGCCAACGTCCTGACTTTC. Translation: CASSLGLSGANVLTF. V is TRBV5-6 and J is TRBJ2-6; D is ambiguous. V lost 0 bases to trimming and J lost 4 bases, with 8 bases between them. The CDR3 extends over 15 amino acids. The germline V gene has CDR1 SGHDT and CDR2 YYEEEE.